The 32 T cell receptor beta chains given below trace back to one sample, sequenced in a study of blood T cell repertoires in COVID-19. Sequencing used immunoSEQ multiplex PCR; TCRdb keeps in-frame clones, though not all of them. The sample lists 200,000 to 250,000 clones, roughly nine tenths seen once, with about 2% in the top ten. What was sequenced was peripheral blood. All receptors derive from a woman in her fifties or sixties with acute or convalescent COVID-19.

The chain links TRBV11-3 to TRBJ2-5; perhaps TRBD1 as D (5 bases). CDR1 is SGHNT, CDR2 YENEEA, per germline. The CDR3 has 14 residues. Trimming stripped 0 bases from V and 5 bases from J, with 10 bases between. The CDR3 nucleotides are TGTGCCAGCAGCTTAGAGGGCAGGGTTGAGACCCAGTACTTC. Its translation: CASSLEGRVETQYF.

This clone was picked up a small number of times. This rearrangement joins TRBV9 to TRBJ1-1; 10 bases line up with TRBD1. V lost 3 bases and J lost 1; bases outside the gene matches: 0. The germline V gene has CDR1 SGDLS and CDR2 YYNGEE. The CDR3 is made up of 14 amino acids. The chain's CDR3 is CASSGDRGNTEAFF. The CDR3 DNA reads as TGTGCCAGCAGCGGGGACAGGGGGAACACTGAAGCTTTCTTT.

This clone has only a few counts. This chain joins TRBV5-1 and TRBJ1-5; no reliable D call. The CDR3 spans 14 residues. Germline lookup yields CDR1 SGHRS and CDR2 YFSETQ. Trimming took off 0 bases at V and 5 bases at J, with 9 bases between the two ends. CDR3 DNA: TGCGCCAGCAGCTTGGGGTACGGGTATCAGCCCCAGCATTTT. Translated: CASSLGYGYQPQHF.

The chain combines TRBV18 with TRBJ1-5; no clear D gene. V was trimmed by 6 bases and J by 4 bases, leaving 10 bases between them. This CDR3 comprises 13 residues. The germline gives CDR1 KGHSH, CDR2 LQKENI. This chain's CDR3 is CASSQNTNQPQHF. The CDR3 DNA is TGTGCCAGCTCCCAGAACACGAATCAGCCCCAGCATTTT.

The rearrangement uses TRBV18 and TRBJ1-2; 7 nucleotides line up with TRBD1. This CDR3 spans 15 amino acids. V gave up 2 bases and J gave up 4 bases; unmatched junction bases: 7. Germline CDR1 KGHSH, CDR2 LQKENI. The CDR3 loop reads CASSPGQGDTYGYTF. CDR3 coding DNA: TGTGCCAGCTCACCAGGGCAGGGGGACACCTATGGCTACACCTTC.

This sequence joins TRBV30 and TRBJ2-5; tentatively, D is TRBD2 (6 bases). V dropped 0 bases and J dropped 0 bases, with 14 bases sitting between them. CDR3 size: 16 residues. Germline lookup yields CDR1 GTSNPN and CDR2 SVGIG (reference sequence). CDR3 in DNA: TGTGCCTGGAGTGTAAAATTAGCGGTAAACCAAGAGACCCAGTACTTC. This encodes CAWSVKLAVNQETQYF.

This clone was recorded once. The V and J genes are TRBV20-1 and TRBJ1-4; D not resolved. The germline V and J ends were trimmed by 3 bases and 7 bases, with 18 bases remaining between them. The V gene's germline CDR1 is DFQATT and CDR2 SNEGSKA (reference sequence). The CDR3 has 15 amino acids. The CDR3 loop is CSASIGGGKTEKLFF. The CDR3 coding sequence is TGCAGTGCTAGTATAGGCGGCGGCAAGACTGAAAAACTGTTTTTT.

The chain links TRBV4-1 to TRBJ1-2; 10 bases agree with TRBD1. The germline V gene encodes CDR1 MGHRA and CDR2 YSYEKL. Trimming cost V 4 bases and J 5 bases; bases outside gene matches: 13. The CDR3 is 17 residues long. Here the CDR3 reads CASSPTNGQGVLYGYTF. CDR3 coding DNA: TGCGCCAGCAGCCCGACTAACGGACAGGGGGTTCTTTATGGCTACACCTTC.

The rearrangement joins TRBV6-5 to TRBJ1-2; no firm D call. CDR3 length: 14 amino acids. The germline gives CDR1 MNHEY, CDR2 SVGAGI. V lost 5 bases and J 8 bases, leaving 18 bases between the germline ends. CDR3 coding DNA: TGTGCCAGCAGTATCCGGTCGGGAGTCCGGGGCTACACCTTC. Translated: CASSIRSGVRGYTF.

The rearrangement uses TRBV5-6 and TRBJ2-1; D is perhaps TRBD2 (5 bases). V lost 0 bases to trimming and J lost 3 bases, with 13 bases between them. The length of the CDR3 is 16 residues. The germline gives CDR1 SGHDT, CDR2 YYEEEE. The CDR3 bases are TGTGCCAGCAGCTTGGGACTAATACCTAACTACAATGAGCAGTTCTTC. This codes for CASSLGLIPNYNEQFF.

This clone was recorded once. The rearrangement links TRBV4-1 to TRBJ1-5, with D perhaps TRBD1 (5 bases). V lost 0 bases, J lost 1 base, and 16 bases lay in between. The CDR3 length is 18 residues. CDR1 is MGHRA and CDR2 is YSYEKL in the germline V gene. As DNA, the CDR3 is TGCGCCAGCAGCCAAGATCTTCAGGGTCAAGTAAGCAATCAGCCCCAGCATTTT. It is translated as CASSQDLQGQVSNQPQHF.

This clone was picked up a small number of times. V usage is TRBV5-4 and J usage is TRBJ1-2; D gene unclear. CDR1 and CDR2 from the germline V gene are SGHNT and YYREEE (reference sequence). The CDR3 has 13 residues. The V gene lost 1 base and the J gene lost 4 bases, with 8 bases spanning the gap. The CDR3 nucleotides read TGTGCCAGCAGCTTGAGAGGGCCCTATGGCTACACCTTC. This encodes CASSLRGPYGYTF.

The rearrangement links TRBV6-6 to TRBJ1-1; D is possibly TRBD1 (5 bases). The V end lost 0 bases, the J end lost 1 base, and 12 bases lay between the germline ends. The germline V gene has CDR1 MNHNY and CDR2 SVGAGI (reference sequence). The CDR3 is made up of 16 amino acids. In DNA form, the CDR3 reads TGTGCCAGCAGTTACTCGACATGGGGGGGGAACACTGAAGCTTTCTTT. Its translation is CASSYSTWGGNTEAFF.

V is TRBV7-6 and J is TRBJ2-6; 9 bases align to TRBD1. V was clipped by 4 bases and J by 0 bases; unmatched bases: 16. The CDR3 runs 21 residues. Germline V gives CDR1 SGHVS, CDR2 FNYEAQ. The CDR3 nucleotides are TGTGCCAGCAGCTCCCTCACAGGGGGCGGGACAGGGAGCTCTGGGGCCAACGTCCTGACTTTC. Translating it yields CASSSLTGGGTGSSGANVLTF.

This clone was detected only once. The CDR3 spells CASSGFVERYEQYF. CDR3 in DNA: TGTGCCAGCAGCGGGTTTGTTGAGCGCTACGAGCAGTACTTC. V and J are TRBV7-2 and TRBJ2-7, with no clear D. Trimming removed 5 bases at V and 3 bases at J, with 14 bases between. Germline values: CDR1 SGHTA, CDR2 FQGNSA. This CDR3 has 14 amino acids. The variable domain in full, with the rest retrieved from reference TRBV7-2 and TRBJ2-7, is GAGVSQSPSNKVTEKGKDVELRCDPISGHTALYWYRQSLGQGLEFLIYFQGNSAPDKSGLPSDRFSAERTGGSVSTLTIQRTQQEDSAVYLCASSGFVERYEQYFGPGTRLTVT.

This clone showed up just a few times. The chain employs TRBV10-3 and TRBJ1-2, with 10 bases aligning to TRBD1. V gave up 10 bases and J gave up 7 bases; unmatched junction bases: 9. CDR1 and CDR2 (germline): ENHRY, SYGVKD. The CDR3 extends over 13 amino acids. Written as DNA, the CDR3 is TGTGCCACCCGGGACAGGGGTAGCCTTGGCTACACCTTC. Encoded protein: CATRDRGSLGYTF.

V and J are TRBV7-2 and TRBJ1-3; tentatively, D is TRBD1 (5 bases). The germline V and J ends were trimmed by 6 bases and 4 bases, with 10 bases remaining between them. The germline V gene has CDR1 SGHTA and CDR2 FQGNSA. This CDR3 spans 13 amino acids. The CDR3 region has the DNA TGTGCCAGCAGTAGCAGGGTCGGAAACACCATATATTTT. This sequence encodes CASSSRVGNTIYF.

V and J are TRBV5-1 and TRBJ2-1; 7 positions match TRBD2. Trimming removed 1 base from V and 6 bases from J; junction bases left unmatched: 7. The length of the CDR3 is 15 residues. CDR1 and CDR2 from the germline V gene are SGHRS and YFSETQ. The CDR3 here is CASSLSAGNFNEQFF. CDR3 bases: TGCGCCAGCAGCTTGTCAGCGGGAAATTTCAATGAGCAGTTCTTC.

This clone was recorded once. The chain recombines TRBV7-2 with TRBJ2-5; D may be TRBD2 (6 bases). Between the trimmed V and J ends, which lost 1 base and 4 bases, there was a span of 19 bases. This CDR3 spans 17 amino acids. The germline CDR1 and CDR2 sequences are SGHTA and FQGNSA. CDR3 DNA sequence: TGTGCCAGCAGCTTAGTATCGGGGGTGAAGTTGGCAGAGACCCAGTACTTC. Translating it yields CASSLVSGVKLAETQYF. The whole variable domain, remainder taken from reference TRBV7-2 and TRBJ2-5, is GAGVSQSPSNKVTEKGKDVELRCDPISGHTALYWYRQSLGQGLEFLIYFQGNSAPDKSGLPSDRFSAERTGGSVSTLTIQRTQQEDSAVYLCASSLVSGVKLAETQYFGPGTRLLVL.

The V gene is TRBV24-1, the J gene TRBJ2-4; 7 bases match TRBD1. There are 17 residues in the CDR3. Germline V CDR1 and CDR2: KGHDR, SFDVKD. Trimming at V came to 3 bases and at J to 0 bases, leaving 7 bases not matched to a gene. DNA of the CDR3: TGTGCCACCAGTGATACCGGGACAGTATTAGCCAAAAACATTCAGTACTTC. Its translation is CATSDTGTVLAKNIQYF.

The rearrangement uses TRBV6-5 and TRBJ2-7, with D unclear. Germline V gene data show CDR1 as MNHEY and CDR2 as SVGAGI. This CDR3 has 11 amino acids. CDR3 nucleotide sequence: TGTGCGACGGGTGGCTCCTACGAGCAGTACTTC. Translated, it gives CATGGSYEQYF.

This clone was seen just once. The CDR3 nucleotides are TGTGCCACCAGCAGACGGGACAGGGTGGAAAACATTCAGTACTTC. Encoded protein: CATSRRDRVENIQYF. The chain uses TRBV15 and TRBJ2-4; 9 bases map to TRBD1. Germline-derived CDR1 and CDR2 are LNHNV and YYDKDF (reference sequence). Trimming took 2 bases from V and 5 from J; bases not matched to a gene: 4. The CDR3 extends over 15 amino acids. Together with reference TRBV15 and TRBJ2-4, the CDR3 gives the full variable domain: DAMVIQNPRYQVTQFGKPVTLSCSQTLNHNVMYWYQQKSSQAPKLLFHYYDKDFNNEADTPDNFQSRRPNTSFCFLDIRSPGLGDTAMYLCATSRRDRVENIQYFGAGTRLSVL.

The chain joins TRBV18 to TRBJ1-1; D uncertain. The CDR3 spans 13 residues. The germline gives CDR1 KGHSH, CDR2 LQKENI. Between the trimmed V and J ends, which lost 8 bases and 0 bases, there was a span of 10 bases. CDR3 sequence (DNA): TGTGCCAGCGCTGAGGCGTTGAACACTGAAGCTTTCTTT. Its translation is CASAEALNTEAFF.

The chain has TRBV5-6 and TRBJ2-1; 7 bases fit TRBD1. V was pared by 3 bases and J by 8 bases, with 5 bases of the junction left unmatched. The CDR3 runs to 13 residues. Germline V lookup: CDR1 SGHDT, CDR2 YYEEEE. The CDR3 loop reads CASSSVRGHEQFF. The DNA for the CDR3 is TGTGCCAGCAGCTCCGTGAGGGGGCATGAGCAGTTCTTC. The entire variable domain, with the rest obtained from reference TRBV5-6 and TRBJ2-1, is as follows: DAGVTQSPTHLIKTRGQQVTLRCSPKSGHDTVSWYQQALGQGPQFIFQYYEEEERQRGNFPDRFSGHQFPNYSSELNVNALLLGDSALYLCASSSVRGHEQFFGPGTRLTVL.

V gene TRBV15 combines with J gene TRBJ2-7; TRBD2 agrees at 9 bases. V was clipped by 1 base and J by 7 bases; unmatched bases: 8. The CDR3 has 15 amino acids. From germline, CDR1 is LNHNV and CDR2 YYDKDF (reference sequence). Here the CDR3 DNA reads TGTGCCACCAGCAGAGGAGGGGCGGGAGGGCGTGAGCAGTACTTC. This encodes CATSRGGAGGREQYF.

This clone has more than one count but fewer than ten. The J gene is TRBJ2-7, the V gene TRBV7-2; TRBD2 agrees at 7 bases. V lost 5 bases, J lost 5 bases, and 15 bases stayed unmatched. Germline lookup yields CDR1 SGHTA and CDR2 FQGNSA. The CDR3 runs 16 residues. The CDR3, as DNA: TGTGCCAGCAGCCCAAGGATAGTGCGGGAGAGCGACGAGCAGTACTTC. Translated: CASSPRIVRESDEQYF.

Written as DNA, the CDR3 is TGCAGTGCTAGTTCGCAGGCGGGATCCTACGAGCAGTACTTC. Encoded protein: CSASSQAGSYEQYF. The chain links TRBV20-1 to TRBJ2-7; possible D gene TRBD2, 6 bases. The V gene lost 3 bases and the J gene lost 1 base, with 13 bases spanning the gap. Germline lookup yields CDR1 DFQATT and CDR2 SNEGSKA (reference sequence). The CDR3 consists of 14 residues.

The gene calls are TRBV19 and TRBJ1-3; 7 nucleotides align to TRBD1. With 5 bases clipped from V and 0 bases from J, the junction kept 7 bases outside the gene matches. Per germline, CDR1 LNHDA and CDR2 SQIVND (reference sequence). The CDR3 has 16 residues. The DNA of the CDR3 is TGTGCCAGTAGTTTTTGGACAGGATCCTCTGGAAACACCATATATTTT. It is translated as CASSFWTGSSGNTIYF.

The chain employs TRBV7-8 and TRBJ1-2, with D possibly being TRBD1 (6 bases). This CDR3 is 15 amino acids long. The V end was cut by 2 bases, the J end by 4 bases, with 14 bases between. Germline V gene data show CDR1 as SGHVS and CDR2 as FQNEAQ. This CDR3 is CASSLRARDIYGYTF. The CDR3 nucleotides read TGTGCCAGCAGCTTAAGGGCCAGGGACATCTATGGCTACACCTTC.

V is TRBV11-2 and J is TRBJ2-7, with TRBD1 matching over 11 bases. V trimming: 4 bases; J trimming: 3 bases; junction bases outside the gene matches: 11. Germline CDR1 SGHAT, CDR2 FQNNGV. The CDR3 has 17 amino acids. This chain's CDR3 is CASSSVLTGTGGYEQYF. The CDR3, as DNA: TGTGCCAGCAGCTCCGTTCTCACCGGGACAGGGGGCTACGAGCAGTACTTC.

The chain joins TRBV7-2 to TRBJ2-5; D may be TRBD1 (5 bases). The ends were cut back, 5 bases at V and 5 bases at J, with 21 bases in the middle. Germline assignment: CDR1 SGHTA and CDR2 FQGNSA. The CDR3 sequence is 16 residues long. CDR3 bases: TGTGCCAGCAGCCAAAAAATAGGGGCTAGTTGGGAGACCCAGTACTTC. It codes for CASSQKIGASWETQYF.

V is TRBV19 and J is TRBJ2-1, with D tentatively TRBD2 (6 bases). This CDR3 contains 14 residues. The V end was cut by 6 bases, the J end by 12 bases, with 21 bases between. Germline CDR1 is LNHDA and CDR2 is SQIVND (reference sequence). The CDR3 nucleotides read TGTGCCAGTAGGACCGAGGAGCGGGCCCAGGGGCAGTTCTTC. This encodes CASRTEERAQGQFF.